These T cell receptor beta chains were read from a single sample in a study of T-cell reconstitution after alpha-beta-depleted transplantation in children. In TCRdb, the PCR reads were re-called with MiXCR into one record per CDR3 protein. The data contain hundreds of thousands of distinct CDR3 sequences, roughly 15% of them singletons. This material consisted of PBMCs, mostly from graft donor cells, taken 360 days after TCRalphabeta/CD19-depleted stem cell transplant. The receptors here all came from a male patient younger than 18 who had a stem cell transplant for acute lymphoblastic leukemia, so the T cells may come from the graft donor. CDR3s include the opening cysteine and the closing phenylalanine or tryptophan. Fields, in order: D gene, clone size, V gene, J gene, CDR3 protein, CDR3 DNA. D genes are given only for firm matches. Only part of the rows carry a size: once, few, many, or a class if the clone is expanded.

>TRBD2|few|TRBV30|TRBJ2-1
CAWSNGLAGEQFF
TGTGCCTGGAGTAATGGACTAGCGGGTGAGCAGTTCTTC
>TRBD1|-|TRBV29-1|TRBJ1-2
CSVEDRTGTYGYTF
TGCAGCGTTGAAGATAGGACAGGGACCTATGGCTACACCTTC
>-|-|TRBV9|TRBJ2-2
CASSPRGAGPWTGELFF
TGTGCCAGCAGCCCGAGGGGGGCAGGGCCATGGACCGGGGAGCTGTTTTTT
>-|-|TRBV6-1|TRBJ2-7
CASRWGTLLSYEQYF
TGTGCCAGCAGGTGGGGGACTCTCCTTTCCTACGAGCAGTACTTC
>-|few|TRBV7-3|TRBJ2-7
CASSLAPSKFQYF
TGTGCCAGCAGCTTGGCACCTTCAAAGTTTCAGTACTTC
>-|-|TRBV9|TRBJ2-2
CASSVGWSGELFF
TGTGCCAGCAGCGTAGGGTGGTCCGGGGAGCTGTTTTTT
>TRBD2|few|TRBV5-8|TRBJ2-2
CASSLGTSVYTGELFF
TGTGCCAGCAGCTTGGGAACTAGCGTCTACACCGGGGAGCTGTTTTTT
>-|-|TRBV6-5|TRBJ1-1
CASSYSMGAGPTEAFF
TGTGCCAGCAGTTACTCGATGGGGGCGGGCCCCACTGAAGCTTTCTTT
>-|few|TRBV20-1|TRBJ2-7
CSASGGVSSYEQYF
TGCAGTGCTAGTGGCGGAGTGAGCTCCTACGAGCAGTACTTC
>TRBD1|-|TRBV7-8|TRBJ1-2
CASSLATGALVGYTF
TGTGCCAGCAGCTTAGCTACAGGGGCGCTGGTCGGCTACACCTTC
>-|few|TRBV4-2|TRBJ2-5
CASSQDHPQQETQYF
TGTGCCAGCAGCCAAGATCACCCGCAGCAAGAGACCCAGTACTTC
>-|few|TRBV5-1|TRBJ2-5
CASSWKGGAETQYF
TGCGCCAGCAGCTGGAAGGGGGGCGCGGAGACCCAGTACTTC
>-|many|TRBV5-4|TRBJ2-7
CASSLKGDEQYF
TGTGCCAGCAGCTTAAAGGGGGACGAGCAGTACTTC
>TRBD2|few|TRBV4-1|TRBJ2-5
CASSRWGGIETQYF
TGCGCCAGCAGCCGGTGGGGGGGAATAGAGACCCAGTACTTC
>TRBD1|few|TRBV4-1|TRBJ2-7
CASSHLTGFDEQYF
TGCGCCAGCAGCCACCTGACAGGGTTCGACGAGCAGTACTTC
>-|-|TRBV2|TRBJ2-3
CASSEAGRGFSLDTQYF
TGTGCCAGCAGTGAAGCGGGGCGGGGTTTTTCGCTAGATACGCAGTATTTT
>-|few|TRBV7-9|TRBJ2-7
CASSLGGRVAGQYF
TGTGCCAGCAGCTTAGGGGGGAGAGTAGCCGGGCAGTACTTC
>-|-|TRBV2|TRBJ2-2
CASSAVPAGLGRLFF
TGTGCCAGCAGTGCGGTCCCAGCGGGTCTAGGAAGGCTGTTTTTT
>-|-|TRBV20-1|TRBJ2-7
CSASFGQGYEQYF
TGCAGTGCTAGTTTCGGTCAGGGTTACGAGCAGTACTTC
>TRBD2|-|TRBV9|TRBJ2-4
CASSETSGIKNIQYF
TGTGCCAGCAGCGAAACTAGCGGGATAAAAAACATTCAGTACTTC
>-|many|TRBV12-3/TRBV12-4|TRBJ2-7
CASRTGSRGYEQYF
TGTGCCAGCAGGACCGGGAGCCGGGGTTACGAGCAGTACTTC
>TRBD1|many|TRBV6-5|TRBJ1-4
CASSYRDRVFEKLFF
TGTGCCAGCAGTTACCGGGACAGGGTCTTTGAAAAACTGTTTTTT
>-|-|TRBV5-1|TRBJ2-1
CASSLLFYSFSYNEQFF
TGCGCCAGCAGCTTGTTATTTTATTCGTTCTCCTACAATGAGCAGTTCTTC
>-|-|TRBV9|TRBJ2-1
CASSVGVGTMSSYNEQFF
TGTGCCAGCAGCGTAGGGGTGGGCACGATGAGCTCCTACAATGAGCAGTTCTTC
>-|-|TRBV5-1|TRBJ2-7
CASSYRGVDEQYF
TGCGCCAGCAGCTATCGCGGGGTAGACGAGCAGTACTTC